This TCR beta chain was obtained from a study of cytomegalovirus exposure and HLA in healthy donors. As for this clone: The antigen is undetermined.

The CDR3 spans 16 residues. Trimming removed 4 bases from V and 4 bases from J, with 19 bases in between. Germline CDR1 reads LGHNA; CDR2 reads YSLEER. Points from the study as a whole: It was reportedly the case that the classifier diagnosed cytomegalovirus status with high specificity and sensitivity. A later analysis found first-cohort TCR clusters tended to co-occur in the 90 to 150 validation repertoires.

The protocol was immunoSEQ multiplex PCR, while the TCRdb copy is restricted to in-frame clones and leaves out a portion. Of 82,000 or so clones listed, 95% were seen once; the top ten hold nearly 0.7%. The receptor's source is a woman aged 18-29 years in good health and CMV-seronegative. The sample taken for sequencing was PBMCs. This sequence joins TRBV4-3 and TRBJ1-2, with a possible D match to TRBD1 (5 bases). CDR3 loop: CASSRSTETLSYGYTF. The CDR3 DNA reads as TGCGCCAGCAGCCGATCGACAGAAACTCTCTCCTATGGCTACACCTTC.